This T cell receptor beta chain is drawn from a study of Graves' ophthalmopathy and Graves' hyperthyroidism. Study-wide background: Peripheral blood sampling occurred at initial diagnosis, before any treatment. Overall study findings and caveats: Prediction of ophthalmopathy progression reached 70.59% sensitivity and 72% to 80% specificity.

With regard to this clonotype: As yet, its antigen is unknown.

Germline CDR1 reads SNHLY; CDR2 reads FYNNEI. The CDR3 contains 19 residues. V gave up 6 bases and J gave up 0 bases, with 24 bases separating them. As the template, RNA transcripts were used to amplify TCR beta CDR3 regions. RT-PCR in the first round used HTBI primers; a second-round multiplex PCR followed. TCRdb fed the multiplex PCR reads into MiXCR, producing one record per CDR3 protein. The sample has 740,000 or so distinct CDR3 sequences, 40% seen once. The clonotype originates from an adult man with Graves' ophthalmopathy. The source material was peripheral blood. This chain uses TRBV2 with TRBJ1-5, with a weak D call TRBD1 (5 bases). Written as DNA, the CDR3 is TGTGCCAGCAGAGGTACAGGACCGACGAGCCGATATAGCAATCAGCCCCAGCATTTT. It is translated as CASRGTGPTSRYSNQPQHF.